This entry concerns a single T cell receptor (beta chain). The target antigen is unknown. This specimen belongs to a study of Ad26.COV2.S vaccination and SARS-CoV-2 variants. General study findings and limits: Vaccine and placebo recipients had comparable breadth of non-spike TCRs.

Treatment here: 19 received Ad26.COV2.S at low or high dose, single or two shots; roughly five received placebo; per-sample allocation not given. Following the first vaccine or placebo injection, samples were taken on day 63. Sequenced by immunoSEQ multiplex PCR; TCRdb stores in-frame clones only, minus some. Altogether about 440,000 clones are present, about 90% being singletons, with the ten largest covering about 4.1%. The J segment lost 6 bases and the V segment lost 5 bases, leaving 3 bases of the junction unmatched. Per the germline V gene, CDR1 is SGHTA and CDR2 is FQGNSA. CDR3 length: 12 amino acids.

The rearrangement joins TRBV7-2 to TRBJ1-1; TRBD1 matches 7 bases. The receptor comes from a person between 18 and 60 years old who received the Ad26.COV2.S COVID-19 vaccine or a placebo. Here the sequenced sample was peripheral blood, taken in a trial of Ad26.COV2.S vaccine versus placebo. CDR3 sequence reads: CASSLRGSEAFF. The DNA of the CDR3 is TGTGCCAGCAGCCTCAGGGGGTCTGAAGCTTTCTTT.